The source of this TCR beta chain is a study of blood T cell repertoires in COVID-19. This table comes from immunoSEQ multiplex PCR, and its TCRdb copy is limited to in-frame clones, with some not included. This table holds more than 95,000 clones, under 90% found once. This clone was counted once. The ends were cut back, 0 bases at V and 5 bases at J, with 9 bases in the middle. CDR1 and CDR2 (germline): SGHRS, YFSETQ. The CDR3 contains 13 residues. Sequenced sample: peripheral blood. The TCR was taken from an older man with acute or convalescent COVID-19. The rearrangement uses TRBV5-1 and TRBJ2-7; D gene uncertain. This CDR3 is CASSLGSSNEQYF. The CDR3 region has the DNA TGCGCCAGCAGCTTGGGTTCGAGCAACGAGCAGTACTTC.